The rows below give T cell receptor beta chains drawn from one sample of a study of shared clonotypes between healthy human individuals. This table comes from immunoSEQ multiplex PCR, and its TCRdb copy is limited to in-frame clones, with some not included. The sample shows about 1.5 million clones, roughly 96% of them seen only once. The material sequenced was naive CD4+ T cells sorted from blood. The receptors derive from a man aged 25 to 40 in good health. Both conserved end residues are part of each CDR3. Fields, in order: clone size, J gene, D gene, V gene, CDR3 DNA, CDR3 protein. The D gene is left open where the match is weak. Rows give clone size only sometimes, using once, few, many, or a class for an expanded clone.

size: NA
J: TRBJ2-1
D: NA
V: TRBV27
DNA: TGTGCCAGCAGTTCAGGGAATGAGCAGTTCTTC
CDR3: CASSSGNEQFF

size: NA
J: TRBJ2-1
D: NA
V: TRBV5-4
DNA: TGTGCCAGCAGCTTGAGTCAGAATGCGTACAATGAGCAGTTCTTC
CDR3: CASSLSQNAYNEQFF

size: NA
J: TRBJ2-1
D: NA
V: TRBV5-6
DNA: TGTGCCAGCAGCTTGGGCCCATTCAGTGAGCAGTTCTTC
CDR3: CASSLGPFSEQFF

size: NA
J: TRBJ1-1
D: NA
V: TRBV11-2
DNA: TGTGCCAGCAGCTTAGAGAGGGGGACTGAAGCTTTCTTT
CDR3: CASSLERGTEAFF

size: NA
J: TRBJ2-7
D: NA
V: TRBV6-1
DNA: TGTGCCAGCAGTGCCGTTTACGAGCAGTACTTC
CDR3: CASSAVYEQYF

size: NA
J: TRBJ1-4
D: NA
V: TRBV5-6
DNA: TGTGCCAGCAGCTTAGTCGGACAGAAAAATGAAAAACTGTTTTTT
CDR3: CASSLVGQKNEKLFF

size: NA
J: TRBJ2-6
D: TRBD1
V: TRBV7-9
DNA: TGTGCCAGCAGCTTACGGCAGGGGGCGTCCTCTGGGGCCAACGTCCTGACTTTC
CDR3: CASSLRQGASSGANVLTF

size: once
J: TRBJ2-1
D: TRBD2
V: TRBV10-3
DNA: TGTGCCATCAGCGAGGGACTAGCGGGAGGGGATGAGCAGTTCTTC
CDR3: CAISEGLAGGDEQFF

size: NA
J: TRBJ2-5
D: TRBD2
V: TRBV7-7
DNA: TGTGCCAGCAGCTTAGTTAGCGGGAGTGAGACCCAGTACTTC
CDR3: CASSLVSGSETQYF

size: NA
J: TRBJ2-2
D: NA
V: TRBV18
DNA: TGTGCCAGCCCCCCATCGGGCACCGGGGAGCTGTTTTTT
CDR3: CASPPSGTGELFF

size: NA
J: TRBJ2-7
D: TRBD2
V: TRBV4-1
DNA: TGCGCCAGCAGCCAGTGGGCGGGGGACGTTAGTCGCGAGCAGTACTTC
CDR3: CASSQWAGDVSREQYF

size: NA
J: TRBJ2-1
D: TRBD2
V: TRBV12-5
DNA: TGTGCTAGTGGTTTGGTAGTTGCGGGAGGGCCCTACAATGAGCAGTTCTTC
CDR3: CASGLVVAGGPYNEQFF

size: NA
J: TRBJ1-3
D: NA
V: TRBV9
DNA: TGTGCCAGCAGCCCCGCTATTAGTTTAAGAGACACCATATATTTT
CDR3: CASSPAISLRDTIYF

size: NA
J: TRBJ1-2
D: NA
V: TRBV5-5
DNA: TGTGCCAGCAGCTCGCAGGGGACAAGGGTTAACTATGGCTACACCTTC
CDR3: CASSSQGTRVNYGYTF

size: NA
J: TRBJ1-1
D: NA
V: TRBV28
DNA: TGTGCCAGCAGAATAAGGCACCCGAACACTGAAGCTTTCTTT
CDR3: CASRIRHPNTEAFF

size: few
J: TRBJ2-3
D: NA
V: TRBV5-1
DNA: TGCGCCAGCAGCTTGGATAGCACAGATACGCAGTATTTT
CDR3: CASSLDSTDTQYF

size: NA
J: TRBJ2-1
D: NA
V: TRBV5-4
DNA: TGTGCCAGCCGATATCCGGTCACCGATGAGCAGTTCTTC
CDR3: CASRYPVTDEQFF

size: NA
J: TRBJ2-1
D: TRBD1
V: TRBV5-1
DNA: TGCGCCAGCAGACCCGACAGGGGGCGCCGGAATGAGCAGTTCTTC
CDR3: CASRPDRGRRNEQFF

size: NA
J: TRBJ2-7
D: NA
V: TRBV5-1
DNA: TGCGCCAGCAGCTTGGATTGGGCGTGGGAGGGGGCGGCCTCTACCTACGAGCAGTACTTC
CDR3: CASSLDWAWEGAASTYEQYF

size: NA
J: TRBJ2-3
D: NA
V: TRBV5-4
DNA: TGTGCCAGCAGCTACACGGGACCCGCCGATACGCAGTATTTT
CDR3: CASSYTGPADTQYF

size: NA
J: TRBJ2-7
D: TRBD1
V: TRBV5-4
DNA: TGTGCCAGCAGCGCAGGGACAGGGCCCCACGAGCAGTACTTC
CDR3: CASSAGTGPHEQYF

size: once
J: TRBJ2-7
D: TRBD2
V: TRBV28
DNA: TGTGCCAGCAGTCCCTCCGGGACTAGCGTCTACGAGCAGTACTTC
CDR3: CASSPSGTSVYEQYF

size: NA
J: TRBJ2-7
D: TRBD2
V: TRBV27
DNA: TGTGCCAGCAGTGTTAGCGGGACGGCCCCCTACGAGCAGTACTTC
CDR3: CASSVSGTAPYEQYF

size: few
J: TRBJ2-2
D: NA
V: TRBV11-3
DNA: TGTGCCAGCAGCTTAGTCGTCGGGGAGCTGTTTTTT
CDR3: CASSLVVGELFF

size: NA
J: TRBJ2-7
D: NA
V: TRBV27
DNA: TGTGCCAGCAGTTACGGACGCGCGCGCGAGCAGTACTTC
CDR3: CASSYGRAREQYF

size: NA
J: TRBJ2-7
D: TRBD1
V: TRBV9
DNA: TGTGCCAGCAGCGTAGGCTCGCGGACAGGGGGCGGGGAGCAGTACTTC
CDR3: CASSVGSRTGGGEQYF

size: NA
J: TRBJ1-1
D: NA
V: TRBV5-1
DNA: TGCGCCAGCAGACTCGACAGCAGGGAAGACACTGAAGCTTTCTTT
CDR3: CASRLDSREDTEAFF

size: NA
J: TRBJ1-4
D: NA
V: TRBV7-2
DNA: TGTGCCAGCAGCTTAATGGGGGGTGAAAAACTGTTTTTT
CDR3: CASSLMGGEKLFF

size: NA
J: TRBJ2-1
D: NA
V: TRBV4-3
DNA: TGCGCCAGCAGCCAAGGGTTCGCAGGGGACAAGAGTGAGCAGTTCTTC
CDR3: CASSQGFAGDKSEQFF

size: once
J: TRBJ2-1
D: NA
V: TRBV19
DNA: TGTGCCAGTAGTATAGTTTTCAAGGGCAGCCCCTACAATGAGCAGTTCTTC
CDR3: CASSIVFKGSPYNEQFF

size: NA
J: TRBJ2-7
D: TRBD2
V: TRBV5-1
DNA: TGCGCCAGCAGCTTGGCCAAGCGGGAGGACGGTACTTCCTACGAGCAGTACTTC
CDR3: CASSLAKREDGTSYEQYF

size: NA
J: TRBJ2-7
D: TRBD2
V: TRBV6-5
DNA: TGTGCCAGCAAGGTTAGCGGGAGCTCCTACGAGCAGTACTTC
CDR3: CASKVSGSSYEQYF

size: NA
J: TRBJ2-3
D: TRBD2
V: TRBV18
DNA: TGTGCCAGCTCACGAGACGGGGGGAACACAGATACGCAGTATTTT
CDR3: CASSRDGGNTDTQYF

size: NA
J: TRBJ2-1
D: NA
V: TRBV30
DNA: TGTGCCTGGAGTGAGCTAGTTTCCTACAATGAGCAGTTCTTC
CDR3: CAWSELVSYNEQFF

size: NA
J: TRBJ2-3
D: TRBD2
V: TRBV6-4
DNA: TGTGCCAGCAGACCAGCGGGAGGCCTCACAGATACGCAGTATTTT
CDR3: CASRPAGGLTDTQYF

size: NA
J: TRBJ2-2
D: TRBD2
V: TRBV19
DNA: TGTGCCAGTAGGAAACTAGCGGACCTCAGAAACACCGGGGAGCTGTTTTTT
CDR3: CASRKLADLRNTGELFF

size: NA
J: TRBJ2-1
D: NA
V: TRBV20-1
DNA: TGCAGTGCCTACGTCTATGAGCAGTTCTTC
CDR3: CSAYVYEQFF

size: NA
J: TRBJ1-2
D: NA
V: TRBV14
DNA: TGTGCCAGCAGCCAAGAACAAGGGGTCGGTGGCTACACCTTC
CDR3: CASSQEQGVGGYTF

size: NA
J: TRBJ1-1
D: NA
V: TRBV11-2
DNA: TGTGCCAGCAGCTTAGGGGGCGCGACCCTGAACACTGAAGCTTTCTTT
CDR3: CASSLGGATLNTEAFF

size: NA
J: TRBJ2-3
D: NA
V: TRBV5-4
DNA: TGTGCCAGCAGCTTGTATAGTGGCACAGATACGCAGTATTTT
CDR3: CASSLYSGTDTQYF

size: NA
J: TRBJ2-2
D: NA
V: TRBV5-1
DNA: TGCGCCAGCAGCTTGGCTTCTCGGGTCAGGGGGACTTCGACTAACACCGGGGAGCTGTTTTTT
CDR3: CASSLASRVRGTSTNTGELFF

size: NA
J: TRBJ2-5
D: TRBD2
V: TRBV5-1
DNA: TGCGCCAGCAGCTTGGATGGGACTAGCGGTCCAACGGGTGAGACCCAGTACTTC
CDR3: CASSLDGTSGPTGETQYF